This T cell receptor beta chain was observed in a study of blood T cell repertoires in COVID-19. Study-wide background: Italy, Spain and the United States were the sources of the convalescent and acute COVID-19 samples. Sources were T cells, B-cell-depleted T cells, or PBMCs; the material itself was cDNA or gDNA.

Original data processing: Quantification of nucleated cells was approximated via reference gene primer amplification. The protocol was immunoSEQ multiplex PCR, while the TCRdb copy is restricted to in-frame clones and leaves out a portion. V, J and clone size are those of that table, while D and trimming were read from the DNA. Of 160,000 or so clones in the sample, over 75% were seen once. Trimming took 3 bases from V and 2 from J; bases not matched to a gene: 0. Germline V gene data show CDR1 as LGHNA and CDR2 as YSLEER. The CDR3 spans 14 residues. This rearrangement joins TRBV4-3 to TRBJ2-1; 8 bases map to TRBD2. Material: peripheral blood. The source is a man between 65 and 85 years old who had recovered from COVID-19. CDR3 sequence: CASSHSGTYNEQFF. Here the CDR3 DNA reads TGCGCCAGCAGCCATAGCGGGACCTACAATGAGCAGTTCTTC.